Following are 26 T cell receptor beta chains from one sample sequenced in a study of cytomegalovirus exposure and HLA in healthy donors. In the PCR, 60 Vbeta and 13 Jbeta primers were used. The protocol was immunoSEQ multiplex PCR, while the TCRdb copy is restricted to in-frame clones and leaves out a portion. The sample has about 95,000 clones, more than 65% seen once. Sequences were obtained from PBMCs. The receptors were sampled from a man aged 55 to 69 in good health and CMV-seronegative.

This clone showed up just once. This sequence joins TRBV7-2 and TRBJ1-6, with TRBD1 as a possible D gene (6 bases). Germline V gene sequence: CDR1 SGHTA, CDR2 FQGNSA. V was pared by 4 bases and J by 3 bases, with 10 bases between. The CDR3 length is 15 residues. CDR3 nucleotide sequence: TGTGCCAGCAGCTCGCGGACAGACTATAATTCACCCCTCCACTTT. Its translation: CASSSRTDYNSPLHF.

The chain employs TRBV6-6 and TRBJ2-5; maybe TRBD2 (5 bases). TRBJ2-7 matches the DNA end more closely, so the J call is doubtful. The CDR3 extends over 13 amino acids. The germline V gene has CDR1 MNHNY and CDR2 SVGAGI (reference sequence). The CDR3 loop is CATAAGPGYEQYF. The CDR3 bases are TGTGCCACCGCGGCGGGTCCCGGCTACGAGCAGTACTTC.

As regards this clone: Likely a read error: the CDR3 ends without its conserved phenylalanine or tryptophan. This chain connects TRBV6-5 to TRBJ2-7; possible D gene TRBD1, 6 bases. This CDR3 is built from 15 residues. Trimming left V 9 bases short and J 4 bases short, with 22 bases between. Looked up from germline, CDR1 is MNHEY and CDR2 is SVGAGI. DNA of the CDR3: TGTGCCAGGAGAGAGAACTGCAGGGGTTATTACGAGCAGTACCTC. It encodes CARRENCRGYYEQYL.

The chain recombines TRBV5-8 with TRBJ1-1, with 7 bases that match TRBD1. The CDR3 is made up of 14 amino acids. Trimming took 2 bases from V and 3 from J; bases not matched to a gene: 4. Germline values: CDR1 SGHTS, CDR2 YDEGEE. The DNA of the CDR3 is TGTGCCAGCAGCTTCCCAGGGGGGTACACTGAAGCTTTCTTT. It translates to CASSFPGGYTEAFF.

J is TRBJ2-7 and V is TRBV6-5; a possible D gene is TRBD2 (6 bases). Trimming removed 6 bases from V and 2 bases from J, with 14 bases in between. From germline, CDR1 is MNHEY and CDR2 SVGAGI. The CDR3 spans 14 residues. Here the CDR3 DNA reads TGTGCCAGCAGACGCGGGACGCCCCCCTACGAGCAGTACTTC. Translated: CASRRGTPPYEQYF.

The J gene is TRBJ1-1, the V gene TRBV5-4; the match to TRBD1 covers 7 bases. The CDR3 length is 13 residues. Unmatched junction bases numbered 6, after V lost 2 bases and J lost 8 bases. Germline V gene data show CDR1 as SGHNT and CDR2 as YYREEE (reference sequence). The chain's CDR3 is CASSLGTDNEAFF. CDR3 DNA: TGTGCCAGCAGCTTAGGGACAGACAACGAAGCTTTCTTT.

J is TRBJ2-5 and V is TRBV5-4, with D perhaps matching TRBD1 (6 bases). Trimming took 5 bases from V and 5 from J, leaving 16 bases between them. This CDR3 contains 14 residues. Per germline, CDR1 SGHNT and CDR2 YYREEE (reference sequence). The CDR3 region is CASRIQGPMETQYF. DNA for the CDR3: TGTGCCAGCAGAATACAGGGCCCCATGGAGACCCAGTACTTC.

This clone was seen more than once but under ten times. The gene calls are TRBV5-1 and TRBJ1-1, with a weak D call TRBD1 (5 bases). The germline V gene has CDR1 SGHRS and CDR2 YFSETQ. Trimming took 4 bases from V and 1 from J, leaving 8 bases between them. This CDR3 is 13 amino acids long. The CDR3: CASSPQGNTEAFF. CDR3 nucleotide sequence: TGCGCCAGCAGCCCGCAGGGGAACACTGAAGCTTTCTTT.

This CDR3 is CASSAYGLTGKEQETQYF. The CDR3 DNA sequence: TGCGCCAGCAGTGCTTATGGACTGACAGGGAAGGAGCAAGAGACCCAGTACTTC. V usage is TRBV10-1 and J usage is TRBJ2-5, with 7 bases identical to TRBD1. V shed 4 bases and J 2 bases; nucleotides not matched to a gene: 16. Germline lookup yields CDR1 WNHNN and CDR2 SYGVQD (reference sequence). The CDR3 runs 18 residues.

The rearrangement uses TRBV5-1 and TRBJ2-2, with TRBD1 matching 7 bases. V trimming: 4 bases; J trimming: 8 bases; junction bases outside the gene matches: 2. The CDR3 spans 12 residues. The germline gives CDR1 SGHRS, CDR2 YFSETQ. The CDR3 DNA is TGCGCCAGCAGCCCGGACAGGGGGGAGCTGTTTTTT. Translation: CASSPDRGELFF. The full variable domain, in which reference TRBV5-1 and TRBJ2-2 provide the parts outside the CDR3, is KAGVTQTPRYLIKTRGQQVTLSCSPISGHRSVSWYQQTPGQGLQFLFEYFSETQRNKGNFPGRFSGRQFSNSRSEMNVSTLELGDSALYLCASSPDRGELFFGEGSRLTVL.

This clone was counted a few times. This chain connects TRBV7-2 to TRBJ2-3, with TRBD1 as a possible D gene (8 bases). The V and J ends lost 5 bases and 3 bases respectively, with 15 bases between them. The CDR3 has 15 amino acids. The V gene's germline CDR1 is SGHTA and CDR2 FQGNSA. The CDR3 DNA reads TGTGCCAGCAGCGCAGACAGGGGAGGGACAGATACGCAGTATTTT. It encodes CASSADRGGTDTQYF.

The V call is TRBV5-4, the J call TRBJ2-7; 7 bases align to TRBD1. The CDR3 contains 14 residues. J lost 3 bases, V lost 4 bases, and 7 bases had no gene match. CDR1 is SGHNT and CDR2 is YYREEE in the germline V gene (reference sequence). The CDR3 DNA sequence: TGTGCCAGCAGCGACGGGGACAGAAACTACGAGCAGTACTTC. Amino acid sequence: CASSDGDRNYEQYF. The full variable domain, completed using reference TRBV5-4 and TRBJ2-7, is ETGVTQSPTHLIKTRGQQVTLRCSSQSGHNTVSWYQQALGQGPQFIFQYYREEENGRGNFPPRFSGLQFPNYSSELNVNALELDDSALYLCASSDGDRNYEQYFGPGTRLTVT.

The chain is built from TRBV2 and TRBJ2-1, with 10 positions matching TRBD2. V lost 7 bases, J lost 7 bases, and 4 bases stayed unmatched. Germline V gene data show CDR1 as SNHLY and CDR2 as FYNNEI. This CDR3 comprises 13 residues. The CDR3 loop is CASIKREGNEQFF. DNA of the CDR3: TGTGCCAGCATAAAGCGGGAGGGGAATGAGCAGTTCTTC. Supplemented by reference TRBV2 and TRBJ2-1, the full variable domain reads EPEVTQTPSHQVTQMGQEVILRCVPISNHLYFYWYRQILGQKVEFLVSFYNNEISEKSEIFDDQFSVERPDGSNFTLKIRSTKLEDSAMYFCASIKREGNEQFFGPGTRLTVL.

This chain joins TRBV2 and TRBJ1-3; the D is unclear. This CDR3 contains 12 residues. V gave up 2 bases and J gave up 5 bases, with 4 bases separating them. The germline V gene has CDR1 SNHLY and CDR2 FYNNEI. The CDR3 region has the DNA TGTGCCAGCAGTGAAAATAGAAACACCATATATTTT. Encoded protein: CASSENRNTIYF.

This chain joins TRBV4-1 and TRBJ1-2; tentative D call: TRBD1 (6 bases). Deletions cut 8 bases from V and 2 bases from J, with 15 bases between. CDR3 length equals 14 residues. CDR1 and CDR2 (germline): MGHRA, YSYEKL. The DNA of the CDR3 is TGCGCCAGCTCGTGGGGGCAGGGCAACTATGGCTACACCTTC. Translated, it gives CASSWGQGNYGYTF.

This clone turned up a few times. This sequence joins TRBV21-1 and TRBJ1-1. TRBV21-1 is a pseudogene. This CDR3 has 13 residues. In nucleotides, the CDR3 is TGTGCCAGCAGCATCGCCACGGGGGCTGAAGCTTTCTTT. It translates to CASSIATGAEAFF.

The chain joins TRBV28 to TRBJ2-7; maybe TRBD2 (5 bases). This CDR3 comprises 14 residues. The germline CDR1 and CDR2 sequences are MDHEN and SYDVKM. V lost 7 bases and J 1 base, leaving 14 bases between the germline ends. CDR3 residues: CASNRPSSSYEQYF. CDR3 DNA sequence: TGTGCCAGCAATAGGCCTAGCAGTTCCTACGAGCAGTACTTC.

The chain is built from TRBV7-7 and TRBJ2-7; TRBD2 agrees at 11 bases. With V trimmed by 5 bases and J by 6 bases, 6 bases remained unmatched. CDR1 and CDR2 from the germline V gene are SSHAT and FNYEAQ (reference sequence). This CDR3 spans 14 amino acids. CDR3 sequence: CASSPTGTSGEQYF. The DNA of the CDR3 is TGTGCCAGCAGCCCAACCGGGACTAGCGGCGAGCAGTACTTC.

The chain carries TRBV6-1 and TRBJ2-7; D perhaps matches TRBD1 (6 bases). The CDR3 loop spans 14 amino acids. From germline, CDR1 is MNHNS and CDR2 SASEGT. V was pared by 7 bases and J by 0 bases, with 13 bases between. The CDR3 bases are TGTGCCAGCACCCCAGCAGGGGACTCCTACGAGCAGTACTTC. Its protein is CASTPAGDSYEQYF.

This chain joins TRBV6-5 and TRBJ2-7, with 12 bases that match TRBD1. With V trimmed by 8 bases and J by 5 bases, 7 bases remained unmatched. The CDR3 is made up of 14 amino acids. Per germline, CDR1 MNHEY and CDR2 SVGAGI. In DNA, the CDR3 is TGTGCCAGCGGACCCGGGACAGGGGGCCACGAGCAGTACTTC. Translating it yields CASGPGTGGHEQYF.

V and J are TRBV15 and TRBJ2-1; 8 nucleotides align to TRBD2. The CDR3 covers 15 residues. In germline, CDR1 is LNHNV, CDR2 YYDKDF (reference sequence). J gave up 7 bases and V 1 base, and 6 bases lay outside the gene matches. In DNA form, the CDR3 reads TGTGCCACCAGCAGAGCCAAGCGGGAGCGTAATGAGCAGTTCTTC. It specifies CATSRAKRERNEQFF.

This chain joins TRBV19 and TRBJ2-7, with 11 bases matching TRBD2. The CDR3 contains 14 residues. Germline lookup yields CDR1 LNHDA and CDR2 SQIVND (reference sequence). Trimming cost V 5 bases and J 4 bases; bases outside gene matches: 4. This chain's CDR3 is CASSVTSGTYEQYF. In DNA, the CDR3 is TGTGCCAGTAGTGTGACTAGCGGGACGTACGAGCAGTACTTC. Supplemented by reference TRBV19 and TRBJ2-7, the full variable domain reads DGGITQSPKYLFRKEGQNVTLSCEQNLNHDAMYWYRQDPGQGLRLIYYSQIVNDFQKGDIAEGYSVSREKKESFPLTVTSAQKNPTAFYLCASSVTSGTYEQYFGPGTRLTVT.

The rearrangement joins TRBV7-9 to TRBJ1-1; D is ambiguous. Germline V lookup: CDR1 SEHNR, CDR2 FQNEAQ (reference sequence). With 5 bases removed from V and 4 bases from J, the gap between germline ends came to 11 bases. This CDR3 spans 13 amino acids. This CDR3 reads CASSPDILTEAFF. The CDR3, as DNA: TGTGCCAGCAGCCCAGACATTCTCACTGAAGCTTTCTTT.

CDR3 region: CASGLAGGAVEQYF. Here the CDR3 DNA reads TGTGCTAGTGGTTTGGCTGGGGGCGCGGTAGAGCAGTACTTC. This rearrangement joins TRBV12-5 to TRBJ2-7; TRBD1 might be the D (6 bases). Germline CDR1 LGHNT, CDR2 FRNRAP. The V gene lost 1 base and the J gene lost 7 bases, with 14 bases spanning the gap. This CDR3 spans 14 amino acids. The whole variable domain, remainder taken from reference TRBV12-5 and TRBJ2-7, is DARVTQTPRHKVTEMGQEVTMRCQPILGHNTVFWYRQTMMQGLELLAYFRNRAPLDDSGMPKDRFSAEMPDATLATLKIQPSEPRDSAVYFCASGLAGGAVEQYFGPGTRLTVT.

The gene calls are TRBV7-9 and TRBJ2-1; 9 bases fit TRBD1. CDR1 is SEHNR, CDR2 FQNEAQ, per germline (reference sequence). The CDR3 covers 15 residues. V shed 5 bases and J 4 bases; nucleotides not matched to a gene: 6. This CDR3 is CASSPRDRAYNEQFF. DNA for the CDR3: TGTGCCAGCAGCCCCCGGGACAGGGCATACAATGAGCAGTTCTTC.

This sequence joins TRBV7-2 and TRBJ1-3, with D possibly TRBD1 on 5 matching bases. The CDR3 totals 15 residues. V was cut by 4 bases and J by 4 bases, with 14 bases left in between. Germline V gene data show CDR1 as SGHTA and CDR2 as FQGNSA. The CDR3 DNA reads TGTGCCAGCAGCTCAGTCAGCCAGGGAGGAAACACCATATATTTT. This gives the protein CASSSVSQGGNTIYF.